Relative to its sample, the clone carrying this T cell receptor (beta chain) is medium-sized (0.01 to 0.1%). The sample belongs to a study of spatial heterogeneity in lung cancer. Each CDR3 protein gets one entry after TCRdb re-called the 5' RACE reads with MiXCR. The data contain about 6,100 distinct CDR3 sequences, less than 9.5% of them singletons. The CDR3 covers 15 residues. Germline CDR1 MNHEY, CDR2 SVGEGT. Trimming removed 2 bases at V and 4 bases at J, with 12 bases between. Time point specified: sample taken at primary tumor resection. The sample consisted of normal lung tissue next to the tumor, taken at surgery. This TCR was recovered from a female donor with early-stage non-small cell lung cancer. The chain couples TRBV6-2 or TRBV6-3 to TRBJ1-5; tentatively, D is TRBD1 (5 bases). CDR3 loop: CASSYGAGRNQPQHF. The DNA for the CDR3 is TGTGCCAGCAGTTACGGGGCAGGGAGGAATCAGCCCCAGCATTTT.